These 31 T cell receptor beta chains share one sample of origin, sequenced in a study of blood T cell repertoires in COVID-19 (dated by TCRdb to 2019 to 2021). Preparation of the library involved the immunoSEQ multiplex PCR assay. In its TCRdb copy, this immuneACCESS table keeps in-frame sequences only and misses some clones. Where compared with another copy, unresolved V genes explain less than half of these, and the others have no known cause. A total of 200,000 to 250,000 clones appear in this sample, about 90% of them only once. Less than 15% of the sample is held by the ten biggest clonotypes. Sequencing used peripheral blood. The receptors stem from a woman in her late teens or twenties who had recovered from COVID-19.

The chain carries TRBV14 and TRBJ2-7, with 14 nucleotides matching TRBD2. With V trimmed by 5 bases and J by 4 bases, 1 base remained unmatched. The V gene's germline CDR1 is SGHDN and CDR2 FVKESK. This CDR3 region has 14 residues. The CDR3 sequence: CASSWTSGRYEQYF. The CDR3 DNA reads TGTGCCAGCAGCTGGACTAGCGGGAGGTACGAGCAGTACTTC. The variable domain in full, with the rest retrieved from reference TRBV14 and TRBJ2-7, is EAGVTQFPSHSVIEKGQTVTLRCDPISGHDNLYWYRRVMGKEIKFLLHFVKESKQDESGMPNNRFLAERTGGTYSTLKVQPAELEDSGVYFCASSWTSGRYEQYFGPGTRLTVT.

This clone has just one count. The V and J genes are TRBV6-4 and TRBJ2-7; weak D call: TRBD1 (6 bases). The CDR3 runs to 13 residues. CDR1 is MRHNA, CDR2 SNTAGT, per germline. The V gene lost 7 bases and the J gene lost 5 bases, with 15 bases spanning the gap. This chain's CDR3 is CASTDRHRHEQYF. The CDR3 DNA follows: TGTGCCAGCACCGACAGGCATCGACACGAGCAGTACTTC.

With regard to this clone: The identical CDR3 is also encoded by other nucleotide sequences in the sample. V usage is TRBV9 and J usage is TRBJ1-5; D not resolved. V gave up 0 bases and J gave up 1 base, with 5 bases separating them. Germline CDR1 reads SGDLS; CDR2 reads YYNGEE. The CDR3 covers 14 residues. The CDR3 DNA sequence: TGTGCCAGCAGCGTAGGCCAGAGCAATCAGCCCCAGCATTTT. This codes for CASSVGQSNQPQHF.

CDR3 sequence (DNA): TGTGCCAGCAGTGATGAGGGGACAGGACAATATGGCTACACCTTC. The encoded protein is CASSDEGTGQYGYTF. V usage is TRBV25-1 and J usage is TRBJ1-2, with 8 nucleotides matching TRBD1. Losses at the gene ends were 3 bases for V and 5 bases for J; bases not matched to a gene: 8. Germline V gene sequence: CDR1 MGHDK, CDR2 SYGVNS. The CDR3 runs 15 residues.

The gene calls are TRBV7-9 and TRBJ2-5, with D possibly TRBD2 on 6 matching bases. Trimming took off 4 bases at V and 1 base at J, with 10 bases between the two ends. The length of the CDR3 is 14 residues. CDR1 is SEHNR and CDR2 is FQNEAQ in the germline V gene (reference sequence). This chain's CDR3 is CASSYGGAQETQYF. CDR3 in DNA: TGTGCCAGCAGCTATGGCGGGGCCCAAGAGACCCAGTACTTC. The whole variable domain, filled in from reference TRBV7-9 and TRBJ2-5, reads DTGVSQNPRHKITKRGQNVTFRCDPISEHNRLYWYRQTLGQGPEFLTYFQNEAQLEKSRLLSDRFSAERPKGSFSTLEIQRTEQGDSAMYLCASSYGGAQETQYFGPGTRLLVL.

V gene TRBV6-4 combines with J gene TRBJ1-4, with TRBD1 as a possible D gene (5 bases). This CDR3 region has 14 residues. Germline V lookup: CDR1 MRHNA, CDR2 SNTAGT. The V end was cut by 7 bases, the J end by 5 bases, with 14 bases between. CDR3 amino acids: CASTRQIRNEKLFF. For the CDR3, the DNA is TGTGCCAGCACACGACAGATAAGAAATGAAAAACTGTTTTTT.

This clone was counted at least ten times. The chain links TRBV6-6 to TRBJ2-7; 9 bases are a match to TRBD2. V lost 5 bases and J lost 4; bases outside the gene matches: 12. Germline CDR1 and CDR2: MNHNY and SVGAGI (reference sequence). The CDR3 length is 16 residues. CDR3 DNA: TGTGCCAGCAGTCGGGAAGAGGCGGGAGGGTTGTACGAGCAGTACTTC. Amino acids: CASSREEAGGLYEQYF.

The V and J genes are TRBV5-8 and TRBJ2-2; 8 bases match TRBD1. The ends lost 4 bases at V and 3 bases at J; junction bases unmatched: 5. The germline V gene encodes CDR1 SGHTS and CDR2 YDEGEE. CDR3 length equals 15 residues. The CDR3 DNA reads TGTGCCAGCAGCCTCCAGGGGGCGCACACCGGGGAGCTGTTTTTT. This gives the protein CASSLQGAHTGELFF.

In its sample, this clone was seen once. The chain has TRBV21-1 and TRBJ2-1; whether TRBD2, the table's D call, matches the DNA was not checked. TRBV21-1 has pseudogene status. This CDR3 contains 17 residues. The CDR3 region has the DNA TGTGCCAGCAGCAAACGGGTAGCGAAGAGCTCCTACAATGAGCAGTTCTTC. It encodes CASSKRVAKSSYNEQFF.

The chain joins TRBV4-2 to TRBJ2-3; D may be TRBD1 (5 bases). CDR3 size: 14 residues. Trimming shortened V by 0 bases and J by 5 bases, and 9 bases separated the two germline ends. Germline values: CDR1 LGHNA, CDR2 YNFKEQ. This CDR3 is CASSQDRVIDTQYF. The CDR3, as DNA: TGTGCCAGCAGCCAAGACAGGGTAATAGATACGCAGTATTTT.

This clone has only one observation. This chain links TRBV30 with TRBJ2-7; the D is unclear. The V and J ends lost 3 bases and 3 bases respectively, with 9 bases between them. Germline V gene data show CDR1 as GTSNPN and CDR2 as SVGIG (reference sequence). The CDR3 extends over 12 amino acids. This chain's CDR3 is CAWRGPFYEQYF. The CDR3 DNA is TGTGCCTGGAGGGGCCCCTTCTACGAGCAGTACTTC.

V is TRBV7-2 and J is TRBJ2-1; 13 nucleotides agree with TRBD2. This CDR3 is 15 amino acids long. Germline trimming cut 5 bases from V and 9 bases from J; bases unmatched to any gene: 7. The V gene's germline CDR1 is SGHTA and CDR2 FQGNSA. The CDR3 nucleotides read TGTGCCAGCAGCAGCACCGGGACTAGCGGGACTGAGCAGTTCTTC. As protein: CASSSTGTSGTEQFF. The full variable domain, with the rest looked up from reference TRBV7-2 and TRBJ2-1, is GAGVSQSPSNKVTEKGKDVELRCDPISGHTALYWYRQSLGQGLEFLIYFQGNSAPDKSGLPSDRFSAERTGGSVSTLTIQRTQQEDSAVYLCASSSTGTSGTEQFFGPGTRLTVL.

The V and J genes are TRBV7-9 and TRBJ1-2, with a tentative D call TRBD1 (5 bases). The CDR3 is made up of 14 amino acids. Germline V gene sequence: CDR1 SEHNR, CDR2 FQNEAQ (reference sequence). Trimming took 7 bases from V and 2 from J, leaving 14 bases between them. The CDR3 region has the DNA TGTGCCAGCACCCGGGCAGGGTCCAACTATGGCTACACCTTC. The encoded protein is CASTRAGSNYGYTF. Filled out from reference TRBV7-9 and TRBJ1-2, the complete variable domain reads DTGVSQNPRHKITKRGQNVTFRCDPISEHNRLYWYRQTLGQGPEFLTYFQNEAQLEKSRLLSDRFSAERPKGSFSTLEIQRTEQGDSAMYLCASTRAGSNYGYTFGSGTRLTVV.

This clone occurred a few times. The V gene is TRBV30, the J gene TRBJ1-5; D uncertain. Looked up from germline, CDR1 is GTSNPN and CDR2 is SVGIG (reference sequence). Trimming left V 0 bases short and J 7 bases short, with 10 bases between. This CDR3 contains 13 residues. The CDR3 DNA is TGTGCCTGGAGTGTAAACTCCGTGCAGCCCCAGCATTTT. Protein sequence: CAWSVNSVQPQHF.

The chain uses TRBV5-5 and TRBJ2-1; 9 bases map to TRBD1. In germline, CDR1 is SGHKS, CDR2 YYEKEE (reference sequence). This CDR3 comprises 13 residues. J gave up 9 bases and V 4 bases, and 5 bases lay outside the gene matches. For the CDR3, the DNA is TGTGCCAGCAGCCTGACGACAGGGGGTGAGCAGTTCTTC. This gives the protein CASSLTTGGEQFF.

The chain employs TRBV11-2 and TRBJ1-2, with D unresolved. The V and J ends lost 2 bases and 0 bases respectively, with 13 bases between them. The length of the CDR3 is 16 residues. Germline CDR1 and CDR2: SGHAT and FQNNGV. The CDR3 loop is CASSLHEPPPNYGYTF. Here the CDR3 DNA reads TGTGCCAGCAGCTTACACGAGCCCCCACCTAACTATGGCTACACCTTC.

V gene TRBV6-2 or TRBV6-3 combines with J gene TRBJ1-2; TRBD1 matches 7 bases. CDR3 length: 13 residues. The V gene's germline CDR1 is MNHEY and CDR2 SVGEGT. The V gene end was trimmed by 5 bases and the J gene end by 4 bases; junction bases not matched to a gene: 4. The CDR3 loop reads CASSRGQIYGYTF. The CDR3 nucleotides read TGTGCCAGCAGTAGGGGACAGATCTATGGCTACACCTTC.

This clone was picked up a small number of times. The CDR3 nucleotides read TGTGCCAGCAGCTTAACGGAGACTAGCGGGAGAATATGGAATGAGCAGTTCTTC. It encodes CASSLTETSGRIWNEQFF. The rearrangement links TRBV7-3 to TRBJ2-1; 12 bases agree with TRBD2. The CDR3 is made up of 18 amino acids. CDR1 SGHTA and CDR2 FQGTGA come from the germline V gene. Unmatched junction bases numbered 10, after V lost 0 bases and J lost 7 bases.

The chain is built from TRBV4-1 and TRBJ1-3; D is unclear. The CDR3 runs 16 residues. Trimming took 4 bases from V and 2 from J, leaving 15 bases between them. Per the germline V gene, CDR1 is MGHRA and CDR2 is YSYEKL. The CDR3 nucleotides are TGCGCCAGCAGCCCCGCGGTCCCAAACCCTGGAAACACCATATATTTT. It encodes CASSPAVPNPGNTIYF.

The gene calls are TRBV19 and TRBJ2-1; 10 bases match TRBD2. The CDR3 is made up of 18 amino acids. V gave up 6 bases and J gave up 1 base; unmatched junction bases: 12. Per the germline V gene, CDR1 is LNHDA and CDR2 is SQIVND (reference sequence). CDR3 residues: CASRNRASGSGSYNEQFF. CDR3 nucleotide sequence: TGTGCCAGTAGAAATAGGGCTAGCGGGAGTGGGTCCTACAATGAGCAGTTCTTC.

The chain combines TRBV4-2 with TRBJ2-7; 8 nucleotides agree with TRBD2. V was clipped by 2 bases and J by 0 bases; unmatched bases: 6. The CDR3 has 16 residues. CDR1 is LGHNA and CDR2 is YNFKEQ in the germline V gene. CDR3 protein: CASSQLLAASSYEQYF. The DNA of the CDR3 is TGTGCCAGCAGCCAACTACTAGCGGCGAGCTCCTACGAGCAGTACTTC.

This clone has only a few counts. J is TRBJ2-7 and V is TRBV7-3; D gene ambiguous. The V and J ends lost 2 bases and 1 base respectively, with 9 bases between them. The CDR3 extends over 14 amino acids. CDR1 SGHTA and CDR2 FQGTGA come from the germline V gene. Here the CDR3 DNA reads TGTGCCAGCAGCTTAGAGCACGATTCCTACGAGCAGTACTTC. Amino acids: CASSLEHDSYEQYF.

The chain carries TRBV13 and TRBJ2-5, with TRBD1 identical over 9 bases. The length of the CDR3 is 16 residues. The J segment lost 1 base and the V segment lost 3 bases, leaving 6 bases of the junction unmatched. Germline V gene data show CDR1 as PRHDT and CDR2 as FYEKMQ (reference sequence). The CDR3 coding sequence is TGTGCCAGCAGCTTCCCGGGACAGGGCGCCCAAGAGACCCAGTACTTC. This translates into CASSFPGQGAQETQYF. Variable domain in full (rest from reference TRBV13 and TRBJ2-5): AAGVIQSPRHLIKEKRETATLKCYPIPRHDTVYWYQQGPGQDPQFLISFYEKMQSDKGSIPDRFSAQQFSDYHSELNMSSLELGDSALYFCASSFPGQGAQETQYFGPGTRLLVL.

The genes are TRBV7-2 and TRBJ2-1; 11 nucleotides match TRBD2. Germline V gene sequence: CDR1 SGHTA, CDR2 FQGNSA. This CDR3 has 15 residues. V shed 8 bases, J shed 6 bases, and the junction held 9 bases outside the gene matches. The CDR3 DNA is TGTGCCAGCCTCCTTAGCGGGAGGGTTTTCAATGAGCAGTTCTTC. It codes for CASLLSGRVFNEQFF.

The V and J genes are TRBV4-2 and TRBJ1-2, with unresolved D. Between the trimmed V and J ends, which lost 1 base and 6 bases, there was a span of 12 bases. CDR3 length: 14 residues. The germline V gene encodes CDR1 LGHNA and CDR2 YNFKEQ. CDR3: CASSQARSIDGYTF. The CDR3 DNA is TGTGCCAGCAGCCAAGCTCGGTCGATAGATGGCTACACCTTC.

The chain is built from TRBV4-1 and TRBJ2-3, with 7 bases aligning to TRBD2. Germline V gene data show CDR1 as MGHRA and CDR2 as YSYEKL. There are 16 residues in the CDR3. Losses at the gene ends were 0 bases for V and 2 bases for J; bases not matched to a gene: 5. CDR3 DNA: TGCGCCAGCAGCCAAGATCACGGGAGGTTCACAGATACGCAGTATTTT. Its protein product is CASSQDHGRFTDTQYF.

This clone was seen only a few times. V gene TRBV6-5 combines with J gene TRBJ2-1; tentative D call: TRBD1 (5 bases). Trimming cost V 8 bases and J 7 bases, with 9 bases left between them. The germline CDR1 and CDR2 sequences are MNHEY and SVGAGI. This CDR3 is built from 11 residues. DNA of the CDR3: TGTGCCAGCCGCAGGGCGAATGAGCAGTTCTTC. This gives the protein CASRRANEQFF.

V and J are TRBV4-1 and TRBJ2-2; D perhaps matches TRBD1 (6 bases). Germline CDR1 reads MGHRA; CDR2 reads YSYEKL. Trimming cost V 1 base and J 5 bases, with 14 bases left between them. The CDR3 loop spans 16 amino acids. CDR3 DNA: TGCGCCAGCAGCCAAGGTGGCAGGGGAATAACCGGGGAGCTGTTTTTT. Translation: CASSQGGRGITGELFF.

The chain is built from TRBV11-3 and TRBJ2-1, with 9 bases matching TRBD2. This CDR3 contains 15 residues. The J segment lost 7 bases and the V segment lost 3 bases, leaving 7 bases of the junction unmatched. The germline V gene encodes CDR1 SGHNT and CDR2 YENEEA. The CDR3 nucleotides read TGTGCCAGCAGCTTTGGTAGCGGGAGTTTAAATGAGCAGTTCTTC. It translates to CASSFGSGSLNEQFF.

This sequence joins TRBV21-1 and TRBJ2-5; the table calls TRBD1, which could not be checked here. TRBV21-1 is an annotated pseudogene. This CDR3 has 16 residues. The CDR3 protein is CASSKDRGDLQETQYF. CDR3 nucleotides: TGTGCCAGCAGCAAAGATAGGGGTGACCTCCAAGAGACCCAGTACTTC.

CDR3 sequence: CASSSPGQGAKDTQYF. In DNA, the CDR3 is TGTGCCAGCAGCTCTCCGGGACAGGGGGCAAAAGATACGCAGTATTTT. The gene calls are TRBV9 and TRBJ2-3, with 12 bases lining up with TRBD1. Germline V gives CDR1 SGDLS, CDR2 YYNGEE. V was pared by 4 bases and J by 5 bases, with 8 bases of the junction left unmatched. The CDR3 consists of 16 residues.